The clone carrying this T cell receptor (beta chain) was observed at least ten times. Its antigen is undetermined. This record comes from a study of early T cells in non-severe SARS-CoV-2 infection. Whole-study context: Unpaired chains resulted from sequencing bulk RNA of unsorted whole blood.

Points from the study as a whole: In VDJdb matching, anti-spike CD8 responses were favored while private and CD4 specificities went missing.

V lost 5 bases, J lost 2 bases, and 6 bases lay in between. The CDR3 is made up of 12 amino acids. Germline loops: CDR1 SGHVS, CDR2 FQNEAQ. cDNA molecules, individually, were tagged with unique molecular identifiers. A single record per CDR3 protein comes from TCRdb applying MiXCR to the 5' RACE reads. The sample lists some 77,000 distinct CDR3 sequences, over 4% occurring once. The sample in question was whole blood, obtained at baseline. This receptor was obtained from an adult who was a healthcare worker with PCR-confirmed SARS-CoV-2 infection or an uninfected control (not recorded which). The chain joins TRBV7-8 to TRBJ1-1, with no clear D. DNA for the CDR3: TGTGCCAGCAGCCCGGAAAACACTGAAGCTTTCTTT. This gives the protein CASSPENTEAFF.